This record concerns one T cell receptor beta chain sequence. Antigen specificity is unknown. The record originates from a study of regulatory T cells in long-lasting Graves disease. Study-wide results and limits: Segments TRBV28, TRBJ1-2 and TRBJ2-5 showed preferential usage in persistent disease.

V was shortened by 2 bases and J by 2 bases, with 12 bases between the two germline ends. Germline CDR1 MNHEY, CDR2 SVGAGI. This CDR3 has 15 amino acids. TCR beta libraries were built with iRepertoire HTBI primers and Arm-PCR of CDR3 regions. TCRdb processed the multiplex PCR reads anew with MiXCR; each CDR3 protein has one entry. The sample has approximately 690,000 distinct CDR3 sequences; about 32% are singletons. The sample's time point: persistent/refractory GD, antithyroid drugs over 5 years with positive TRAb. Construction of the TCR library relied on RNA isolated from PBMCs. The V and J genes are TRBV6-5 and TRBJ1-1; unclear D gene. This material consisted of peripheral blood mononuclear cells (PBMCs), taken when the disease was refractory, from a patient treated with antithyroid drugs. The origin of this receptor is a female donor with Graves disease. CDR3 sequence: CASSYNQQLNTEAFF. The CDR3 region has the DNA TGTGCCAGCAGTTACAATCAACAGCTAAACACTGAAGCTTTCTTT.